A single sample gave rise to the 11 T cell receptor beta chains below, sequenced in a study of T cells in Graves' hyperthyroidism and ophthalmopathy. Amplified TCR beta CDR3 regions derived from RNA transcripts. With the HTBI primer set, the TCR CDR3 went through a first round of RT-PCR. TCRdb analysed the multiplex PCR reads with MiXCR anew, one entry per CDR3 protein. The repertoire consists of 50,000 to 55,000 distinct CDR3 sequences, with roughly 50% occurring once and the leading ten covering roughly 9.7%. Sequencing was carried out using blood. Receptors originate from a woman between 45 and 60 years old with Graves' ophthalmopathy.

Ten or more counts support this clonotype. The CDR3 protein is CASSYSGQGDTEAFF. CDR3 coding DNA: TGTGCCAGCAGCTACTCAGGACAGGGGGACACTGAAGCTTTCTTT. J is TRBJ1-1 and V is TRBV11-3, with 10 bases lining up with TRBD1. This CDR3 contains 15 residues. In germline, CDR1 is SGHNT, CDR2 YENEEA. V was pared by 4 bases and J by 3 bases, with 5 bases of the junction left unmatched.

The sample holds a few counts of this clonotype. A read error may be the cause here, since a much bigger clone is one base away. V is TRBV6-1 and J is TRBJ2-6; D call uncertain. This CDR3 comprises 16 residues. The V gene's germline CDR1 is MNHNS and CDR2 SASEGT. The DNA for the CDR3 is TGTGCCAACAGTGAAGGGCCTCTCTCTGGGGCCAACGTCCTGACTTTC. Protein sequence: CANSEGPLSGANVLTF.

The J gene is TRBJ2-1, the V gene TRBV7-2; perhaps TRBD2 as D (6 bases). V was pared by 8 bases and J by 1 base, with 6 bases between. The CDR3 spans 12 residues. Germline-derived CDR1 and CDR2 are SGHTA and FQGNSA. CDR3 nucleotides: TGTGCCAGCGGGAGGTCCTACAATGAGCAGTTCTTC. Amino acids: CASGRSYNEQFF.

This clonotype has a count of ten or more. The chain uses TRBV20-1 and TRBJ2-3; 10 nucleotides agree with TRBD1. Germline V gene sequence: CDR1 DFQATT, CDR2 SNEGSKA (reference sequence). V shed 3 bases and J 1 base; nucleotides not matched to a gene: 1. CDR3 length equals 14 residues. CDR3 bases: TGCAGTGCTAGGGGGACAGGGGGCACAGATACGCAGTATTTT. Translated: CSARGTGGTDTQYF.

This clonotype was counted at least ten times. The chain has TRBV5-6 and TRBJ1-2, with TRBD1 as a possible D gene (5 bases). Germline V lookup: CDR1 SGHDT, CDR2 YYEEEE. The CDR3 is 12 residues long. The V gene lost 5 bases and the J gene lost 8 bases, with 13 bases spanning the gap. Here the CDR3 reads CASRRTIAGYTF. In DNA, the CDR3 is TGTGCCAGCAGGAGGACAATAGCAGGCTACACCTTC.

The chain has TRBV9 and TRBJ2-3; D call uncertain. With 1 base removed from V and 8 bases from J, the gap between germline ends came to 14 bases. Germline V gives CDR1 SGDLS, CDR2 YYNGEE. CDR3 length: 14 amino acids. For the CDR3, the DNA is TGTGCCAGCAGCGTAAGCGAGAAGGCAGTTACGCAGTATTTT. It codes for CASSVSEKAVTQYF. Using reference TRBV9 and TRBJ2-3 for the parts outside the CDR3, the full variable domain is DSGVTQTPKHLITATGQRVTLRCSPRSGDLSVYWYQQSLDQGLQFLIQYYNGEERAKGNILERFSAQQFPDLHSELNLSSLELGDSALYFCASSVSEKAVTQYFGPGTRLTVL.

This clonotype was observed a single time. The rearrangement uses TRBV7-2 and TRBJ2-7, with TRBD2 identical over 12 bases. The CDR3 is 16 amino acids. The trim removed 2 bases at V and 0 bases at J, leaving 2 bases unmatched. Germline CDR1 is SGHTA and CDR2 is FQGNSA. The CDR3 bases are TGTGCCAGCAGCTTAACTAGCGGGGGGTCCTCCTACGAGCAGTACTTC. Its translation is CASSLTSGGSSYEQYF.

This clonotype showed up many times. The V and J genes are TRBV7-6 and TRBJ2-7, with 9 bases lining up with TRBD1. The CDR3 runs to 16 residues. The V gene end was trimmed by 1 base and the J gene end by 4 bases; junction bases not matched to a gene: 8. The V gene's germline CDR1 is SGHVS and CDR2 FNYEAQ. The chain's CDR3 is CASSLESGTGLYEQYF. The CDR3 coding sequence is TGTGCCAGCAGCTTAGAGTCCGGGACAGGGTTGTACGAGCAGTACTTC.

At least ten counts were recorded for this clonotype. A single base separates this from a much larger clone, so it may be a read error. The chain has TRBV10-2 and TRBJ2-1, with TRBD2 identical over 10 bases. CDR3 length: 18 amino acids. With 2 bases clipped from V and 8 bases from J, the junction kept 15 bases outside the gene matches. Germline V gives CDR1 WSHSY, CDR2 SAAADI. This chain's CDR3 is CASSEPGGASGSRDEQFF. The CDR3 nucleotides read TGCGCCAGCAGTGAGCCTGGCGGTGCTAGCGGGAGTCGGGATGAGCAGTTCTTC.

The chain combines TRBV7-3 with TRBJ2-2; 16 positions match TRBD2. V shed 6 bases and J 6 bases; nucleotides not matched to a gene: 4. The CDR3 sequence is 16 residues long. From germline, CDR1 is SGHTA and CDR2 FQGTGA. Here the CDR3 DNA reads TGTGCCAGCAGTTGGGGACTAGCGGGAGGGCCCGGGGAGCTGTTTTTT. Translating it yields CASSWGLAGGPGELFF.

This clonotype was counted only a few times. This chain links TRBV27 with TRBJ2-5; D remains ambiguous. The CDR3 contains 13 residues. Per germline, CDR1 MNHEY and CDR2 SMNVEV (reference sequence). Trimming shortened V by 3 bases and J by 2 bases, and 7 bases separated the two germline ends. The CDR3 sequence: CASSFLAQETQYF. CDR3 bases: TGTGCCAGCAGTTTTCTGGCACAAGAGACCCAGTACTTC.